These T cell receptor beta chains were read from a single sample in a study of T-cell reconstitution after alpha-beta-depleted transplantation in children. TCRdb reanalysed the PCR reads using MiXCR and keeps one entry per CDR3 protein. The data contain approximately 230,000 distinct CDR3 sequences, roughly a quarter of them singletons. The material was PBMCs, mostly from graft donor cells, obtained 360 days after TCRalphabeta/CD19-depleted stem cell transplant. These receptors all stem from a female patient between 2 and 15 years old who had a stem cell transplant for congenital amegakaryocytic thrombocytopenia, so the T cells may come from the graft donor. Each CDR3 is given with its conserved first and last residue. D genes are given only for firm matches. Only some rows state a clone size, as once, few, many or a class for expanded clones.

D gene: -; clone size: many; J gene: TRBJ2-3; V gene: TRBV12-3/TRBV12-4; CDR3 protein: CASSPMRWALRGTQYF; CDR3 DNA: TGTGCCAGCAGTCCGATGAGGTGGGCCCTACGTGGTACGCAGTATTTT
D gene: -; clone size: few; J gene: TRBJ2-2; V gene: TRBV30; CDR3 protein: CAWSITSTGELFF; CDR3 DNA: TGTGCCTGGAGTATCACTAGCACCGGGGAGCTGTTTTTT
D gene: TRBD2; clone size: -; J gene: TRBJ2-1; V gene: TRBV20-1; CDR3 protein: CSARDNRTSGYNEQFF; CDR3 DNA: TGCAGTGCTAGAGACAATAGGACTAGCGGCTACAATGAGCAGTTCTTC
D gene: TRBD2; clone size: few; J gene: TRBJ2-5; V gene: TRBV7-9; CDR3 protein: CASSFSGTSGQETQYF; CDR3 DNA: TGTGCCAGCAGCTTCTCCGGGACTAGCGGACAAGAGACCCAGTACTTC
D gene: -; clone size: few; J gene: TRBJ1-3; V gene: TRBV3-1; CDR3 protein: CASSQADRGGSGNTIYF; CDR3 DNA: TGTGCCAGCAGCCAAGCAGACAGAGGCGGCTCTGGAAACACCATATATTTT
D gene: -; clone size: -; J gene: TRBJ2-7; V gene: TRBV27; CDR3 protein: CASSLFLGTPYEQYF; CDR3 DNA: TGTGCCAGCAGTTTATTTTTGGGGACACCCTACGAGCAGTACTTC
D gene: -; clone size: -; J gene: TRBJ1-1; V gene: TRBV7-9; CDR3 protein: CASSLIGGREAEAFF; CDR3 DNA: TGTGCCAGCAGCTTAATTGGGGGCAGAGAGGCTGAAGCTTTCTTT
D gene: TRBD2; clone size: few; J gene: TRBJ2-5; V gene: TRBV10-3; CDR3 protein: CAIIPGGQETQYF; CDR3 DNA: TGTGCCATCATTCCGGGGGGACAAGAGACCCAGTACTTC
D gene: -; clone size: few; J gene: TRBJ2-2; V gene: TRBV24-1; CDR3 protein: CATNTGNTGELFF; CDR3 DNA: TGTGCCACCAACACAGGGAACACCGGGGAGCTGTTTTTT
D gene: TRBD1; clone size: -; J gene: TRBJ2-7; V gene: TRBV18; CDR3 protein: CASSPGTGPFDEQYF; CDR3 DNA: TGTGCCAGCTCACCGGGGACAGGGCCGTTTGACGAGCAGTACTTC
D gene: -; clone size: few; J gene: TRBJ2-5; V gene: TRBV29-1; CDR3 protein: CSVELGHLETQYF; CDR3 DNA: TGCAGCGTTGAGCTGGGACACTTGGAGACCCAGTACTTC
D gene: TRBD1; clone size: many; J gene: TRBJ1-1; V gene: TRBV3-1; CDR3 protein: CASSQSDRAEAFF; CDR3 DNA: TGTGCCAGCAGCCAATCGGACAGGGCTGAAGCTTTCTTT
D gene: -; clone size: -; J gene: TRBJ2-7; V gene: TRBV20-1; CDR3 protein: CSAYTSMRRRIYEQYF; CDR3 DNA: TGCAGTGCTTACACGTCTATGCGGCGCCGGATCTACGAGCAGTACTTC
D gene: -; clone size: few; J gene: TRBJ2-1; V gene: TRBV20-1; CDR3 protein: CSATVEYREQFF; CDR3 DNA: TGCAGTGCAACCGTAGAGTATCGTGAGCAGTTCTTC
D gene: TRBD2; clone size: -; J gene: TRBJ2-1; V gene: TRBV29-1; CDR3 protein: CSVGLAGNYNEQFF; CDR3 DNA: TGCAGCGTAGGACTAGCGGGAAATTACAATGAGCAGTTCTTC
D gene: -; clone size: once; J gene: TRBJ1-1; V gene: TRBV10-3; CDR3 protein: CAISVDRSNTEAFF; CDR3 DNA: TGTGCCATCAGTGTTGACAGGAGCAACACTGAAGCTTTCTTT